The 2 T cell receptor beta chains presented below share a single source sample, sequenced in a study of T-cell memory formation after mild COVID-19. TCRdb recomputed calls from the 5' RACE reads with MiXCR, one row per CDR3 protein. This sample has just over 400,000 distinct CDR3 sequences, with about 25% found just once. Sequencing input: PBMCs or a T cell subset sorted from them (not recorded which). The receptor set was obtained from an adult woman who had mild COVID-19 (a few samples of this study predate the infection). Cell type and time point are not known.

There are many counts of this clonotype. The genes are TRBV29-1 and TRBJ2-1, with D perhaps matching TRBD1 or TRBD2 (6 bases each). CDR3 size: 17 residues. Germline CDR1 is SQVTM and CDR2 is ANQGSEA. V was cut by 4 bases and J by 0 bases, with 19 bases left in between. The CDR3 spells CSVVGGGETSSYNEQFF. DNA of the CDR3: TGCAGCGTTGTGGGGGGCGGCGAAACAAGCTCCTACAATGAGCAGTTCTTC.

The chain joins TRBV20-1 to TRBJ2-4; D assignment may be TRBD1 or TRBD2 (7 bases each). Germline V gives CDR1 DFQATT, CDR2 SNEGSKA (reference sequence). The CDR3 is 14 residues long. The ends were cut back, 6 bases at V and 2 bases at J, with 14 bases in the middle. The CDR3, as DNA: TGCAGTGCCCCAGGGGGGGTAACCAAAAACATTCAGTACTTC. Amino acid sequence: CSAPGGVTKNIQYF.